One and the same sample provided the 20 T cell receptor beta chains below, sequenced in a study of T cell responses to AZD1222 COVID-19 vaccine. Profiled with immunoSEQ multiplex PCR; TCRdb holds only in-frame clones, not every one. The sample lists some 180,000 clones, over 80% seen once, with more than 0.85% in the top ten. The sequences come from peripheral blood, collected 28 days after the second dose of the MenACWY control vaccine. The origin of the receptors is an adult who received the MenACWY meningococcal vaccine as a control.

The chain links TRBV7-3 to TRBJ1-1, with a weak D call TRBD1 (6 bases). CDR1 is SGHTA and CDR2 is FQGTGA in the germline V gene. Trimming left V 0 bases short and J 1 base short, with 9 bases between. CDR3 length equals 15 residues. The CDR3 sequence is CASSLTDRTNTEAFF. As DNA, the CDR3 is TGTGCCAGCAGCTTAACCGACAGGACGAACACTGAAGCTTTCTTT.

This clone showed up just once. The gene calls are TRBV7-2 and TRBJ1-4; D is uncertain. V dropped 1 base and J dropped 7 bases, with 16 bases sitting between them. The CDR3 is 16 amino acids. Germline V gene data show CDR1 as SGHTA and CDR2 as FQGNSA. CDR3 coding DNA: TGTGCCAGCAGCTTAGATGGGCCGAGGGTGGCTGAAAAACTGTTTTTT. Protein product: CASSLDGPRVAEKLFF.

The chain combines TRBV4-3 with TRBJ1-1; TRBD1 matches at 9 bases. The V gene's germline CDR1 is LGHNA and CDR2 YSLEER. The CDR3 has 15 residues. The V and J ends lost 4 bases and 3 bases, in that order; junction bases with no gene match: 6. The CDR3 coding sequence is TGCGCCAGCAGCCTCGGGACAGGGAGGGACACTGAAGCTTTCTTT. Protein sequence: CASSLGTGRDTEAFF.

This rearrangement joins TRBV15 to TRBJ1-1; TRBD1 agrees at 7 bases. Losses at the gene ends were 0 bases for V and 11 bases for J; bases not matched to a gene: 6. The CDR3 is made up of 13 amino acids. The germline gives CDR1 LNHNV, CDR2 YYDKDF (reference sequence). The CDR3 is CATSREPGGYAFF. As DNA, the CDR3 is TGTGCCACCAGCAGAGAGCCAGGGGGGTATGCTTTCTTT. The whole variable domain, remainder taken from reference TRBV15 and TRBJ1-1, is DAMVIQNPRYQVTQFGKPVTLSCSQTLNHNVMYWYQQKSSQAPKLLFHYYDKDFNNEADTPDNFQSRRPNTSFCFLDIRSPGLGDTAMYLCATSREPGGYAFFGQGTRLTVV.

The DNA for the CDR3 is TGCGCCAGCAGCGTGACAGGGGCCACTAATGAAAAACTGTTTTTT. This codes for CASSVTGATNEKLFF. The chain links TRBV5-1 to TRBJ1-4; TRBD1 aligns across 8 bases. Germline trimming cut 4 bases from V and 2 bases from J; bases unmatched to any gene: 4. This CDR3 region has 15 residues. Germline V CDR1 and CDR2: SGHRS, YFSETQ.

V is TRBV27 and J is TRBJ1-6, with 9 bases aligning to TRBD1. The germline CDR1 and CDR2 sequences are MNHEY and SMNVEV (reference sequence). The V and J ends lost 5 bases and 10 bases, in that order; junction bases with no gene match: 6. This CDR3 spans 14 amino acids. CDR3 region: CASSPGTGRSPLHF. CDR3 coding DNA: TGTGCCAGCAGTCCCGGGACAGGGAGATCACCCCTCCACTTT.

The chain couples TRBV2 to TRBJ1-5, with 8 bases lining up with TRBD1. The CDR3 length is 15 residues. J was trimmed by 6 bases and V by 6 bases; bases with no gene match: 10. CDR1 is SNHLY and CDR2 is FYNNEI in the germline V gene. CDR3 sequence: CASSPDRGPRQPQHF. CDR3 DNA sequence: TGTGCCAGCAGCCCTGACAGGGGCCCTCGTCAGCCCCAGCATTTT.

V usage is TRBV7-7 and J usage is TRBJ2-3, with a weak D call TRBD2 (6 bases). The CDR3 length is 16 residues. Germline CDR1 reads SSHAT; CDR2 reads FNYEAQ (reference sequence). With 2 bases removed from V and 1 base from J, the gap between germline ends came to 13 bases. CDR3 in amino acids: CASSLLGGVGTDTQYF. In DNA, the CDR3 is TGTGCCAGCAGCTTACTAGGAGGGGTAGGCACAGATACGCAGTATTTT. Looking up the rest from reference TRBV7-7 and TRBJ2-3 gives the full variable domain: GAGVSQSPRYKVTKRGQDVTLRCDPISSHATLYWYQQALGQGPEFLTYFNYEAQPDKSGLPSDRFSAERPEGSISTLTIQRTEQRDSAMYRCASSLLGGVGTDTQYFGPGTRLTVL.

The genes are TRBV6-5 and TRBJ1-4, with TRBD1 identical over 7 bases. Germline assignment: CDR1 MNHEY and CDR2 SVGAGI. There are 14 residues in the CDR3. After removal of 4 bases from V and 5 bases from J, the junction contained 4 bases not matched to a gene. CDR3 residues: CASSFDRANEKLFF. The CDR3 DNA is TGTGCCAGCAGTTTCGACAGGGCCAATGAAAAACTGTTTTTT.

The chain carries TRBV2 and TRBJ2-1, with D possibly matching TRBD2 (6 bases). CDR1 is SNHLY, CDR2 FYNNEI, per germline. Trimming took 1 base from V and 7 from J, leaving 14 bases between them. The CDR3 loop spans 15 amino acids. The CDR3 DNA follows: TGTGCCAGCAGTGAAGTGTGGGGGGTTGAGAATGAGCAGTTCTTC. Its protein product is CASSEVWGVENEQFF. Using reference TRBV2 and TRBJ2-1 for the parts outside the CDR3, the full variable domain is EPEVTQTPSHQVTQMGQEVILRCVPISNHLYFYWYRQILGQKVEFLVSFYNNEISEKSEIFDDQFSVERPDGSNFTLKIRSTKLEDSAMYFCASSEVWGVENEQFFGPGTRLTVL.

V and J are TRBV12-3 or TRBV12-4 and TRBJ1-1; D gene ambiguous. Trimming shortened V by 7 bases and J by 1 base, and 10 bases separated the two germline ends. The CDR3 extends over 13 amino acids. In nucleotides, the CDR3 is TGTGCCAGCAAGAGCAGGCAGAACACTGAAGCTTTCTTT. This encodes CASKSRQNTEAFF.

The chain carries TRBV5-1 and TRBJ1-2; 8 bases fit TRBD1. With 6 bases clipped from V and 2 bases from J, the junction kept 6 bases outside the gene matches. Germline values: CDR1 SGHRS, CDR2 YFSETQ. This CDR3 has 14 amino acids. DNA of the CDR3: TGCGCCAGCACGCGGACAGGGACAAACTATGGCTACACCTTC. This translates into CASTRTGTNYGYTF.

The V and J genes are TRBV9 and TRBJ1-1; D is unresolved. The V end lost 0 bases, the J end lost 1 base, and 7 bases lay between the germline ends. Germline CDR1 and CDR2: SGDLS and YYNGEE. The CDR3 totals 14 residues. DNA of the CDR3: TGTGCCAGCAGCGTAGTCATAGAGAACACTGAAGCTTTCTTT. This sequence encodes CASSVVIENTEAFF. Supplemented by reference TRBV9 and TRBJ1-1, the full variable domain reads DSGVTQTPKHLITATGQRVTLRCSPRSGDLSVYWYQQSLDQGLQFLIQYYNGEERAKGNILERFSAQQFPDLHSELNLSSLELGDSALYFCASSVVIENTEAFFGQGTRLTVV.

The gene calls are TRBV6-5 and TRBJ1-1; tentatively, D is TRBD1 (6 bases). The CDR3 covers 11 residues. V lost 6 bases and J lost 4, with 6 bases in between. CDR1 and CDR2 from the germline V gene are MNHEY and SVGAGI. CDR3 sequence reads: CASRQGTEAFF. The CDR3 DNA sequence: TGTGCCAGCAGACAGGGCACTGAAGCTTTCTTT.

V and J are TRBV6-6 and TRBJ2-1; TRBD2 is a possible D gene (6 bases). The CDR3 length is 14 residues. Germline CDR1 is MNHNY and CDR2 is SVGAGI (reference sequence). With 6 bases removed from V and 5 bases from J, the gap between germline ends came to 14 bases. The CDR3 region has the DNA TGTGCCAGCAGGGGGTCTAGCGTCGACAATGAGCAGTTCTTC. It translates to CASRGSSVDNEQFF.

The chain links TRBV5-6 to TRBJ1-6, with D possibly matching TRBD1 (5 bases). The CDR3 has 14 amino acids. The germline V gene has CDR1 SGHDT and CDR2 YYEEEE. Trimming pared 0 bases from V and 11 bases from J, leaving 12 bases between. CDR3 region: CASSLVLGGTPLHF. The CDR3 DNA sequence: TGTGCCAGCAGCTTGGTACTCGGGGGGACACCCCTCCACTTT.

The chain joins TRBV5-5 to TRBJ2-3, with D unresolved. Looked up from germline, CDR1 is SGHKS and CDR2 is YYEKEE (reference sequence). The CDR3 sequence is 18 residues long. The ends were cut back, 0 bases at V and 0 bases at J, with 17 bases in the middle. The CDR3 DNA sequence: TGTGCCAGCAGCTTGGTCGGCAGATACCGATCTAGCACAGATACGCAGTATTTT. Translation: CASSLVGRYRSSTDTQYF.

The chain links TRBV6-5 to TRBJ1-2, with a possible D match to TRBD1 (5 bases). V was trimmed by 2 bases and J by 4 bases, leaving 11 bases between them. Per germline, CDR1 MNHEY and CDR2 SVGAGI. The CDR3 runs 14 residues. This CDR3 is CASSYDGGAYGYTF. Here the CDR3 DNA reads TGTGCCAGCAGTTACGACGGTGGGGCCTATGGCTACACCTTC.

The chain links TRBV5-1 to TRBJ2-1, with a weak D call TRBD2 (6 bases). Looked up from germline, CDR1 is SGHRS and CDR2 is YFSETQ. CDR3 length: 14 amino acids. The V end was cut by 0 bases, the J end by 12 bases, with 16 bases between. CDR3 coding DNA: TGCGCCAGCAGCTTGGCACGGGAGTCTCAGGGGCAGTTCTTC. Its translation is CASSLARESQGQFF.

The chain combines TRBV5-4 with TRBJ2-6; the D is unclear. V was cut by 0 bases and J by 0 bases, with 7 bases left in between. Germline CDR1 is SGHNT and CDR2 is YYREEE (reference sequence). This CDR3 has 16 residues. Written as DNA, the CDR3 is TGTGCCAGCAGCTTGGACTTAAGCTCTGGGGCCAACGTCCTGACTTTC. Translation gives CASSLDLSSGANVLTF.